This T cell receptor (beta chain) was captured by sequencing in a study of human T cells and chemical hapten exposure. In the original analysis: Between 23,224 and 690,600 TCRs appeared in each sample, and the median stood at roughly 100,000. One entry per CDR3 protein, called by TCRdb with MiXCR from the RACE reads. These V and J calls originate from TCRdb's pipeline instead of the authors' own analysis. Of about 71,000 distinct CDR3 sequences listed, 11% are singletons. Germline CDR1 LNHNV, CDR2 YYDKDF (reference sequence). Trimming stripped 1 base from V and 1 base from J, with 13 bases between. The CDR3 is made up of 16 amino acids. Time point given: patch test 3, about 24 weeks after DPC sensitization. Regarding treatment: therapeutic diphenylcyclopropenone sensitization with weekly scalp DPC.

The sequences come from whole blood, collected in connection with sensitization to the hapten diphenylcyclopropenone (DPC). This receptor was taken from a woman aged 45-60 years with alopecia areata. Some clones in this sample may be carry-over from other donors' samples. V is TRBV15 and J is TRBJ1-1; D perhaps matches TRBD1 (6 bases). CDR3 protein: CATSRGGRGGNTEAFF. CDR3 DNA sequence: TGTGCCACCAGCAGAGGGGGGCGCGGAGGGAACACTGAAGCTTTCTTT.